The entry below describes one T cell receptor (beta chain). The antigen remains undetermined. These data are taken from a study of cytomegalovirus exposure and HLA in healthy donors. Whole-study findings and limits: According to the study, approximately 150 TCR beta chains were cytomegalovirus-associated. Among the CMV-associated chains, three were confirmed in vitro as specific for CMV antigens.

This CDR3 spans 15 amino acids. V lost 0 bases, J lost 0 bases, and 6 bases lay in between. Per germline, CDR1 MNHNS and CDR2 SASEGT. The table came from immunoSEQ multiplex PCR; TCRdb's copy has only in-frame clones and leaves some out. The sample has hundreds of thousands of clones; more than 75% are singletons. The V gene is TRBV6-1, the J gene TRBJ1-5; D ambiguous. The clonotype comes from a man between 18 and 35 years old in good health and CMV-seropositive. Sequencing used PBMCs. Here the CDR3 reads CASSEAVYSNQPQHF. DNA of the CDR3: TGTGCCAGCAGTGAAGCGGTCTATAGCAATCAGCCCCAGCATTTT.